The source of this TCR beta chain is a study of metastatic and nonmetastatic thyroid tumors. Study in general: The authors compared repertoires across blood and tumor or nodule tissue from malignant and benign thyroid patients. Study-level points and caveats: The study reportedly found significantly higher TCR beta diversity in malignant thyroid tumors than benign nodules, in blood and tumor.

The V gene lost 3 bases and the J gene lost 0 bases, with 11 bases spanning the gap. The length of the CDR3 is 15 residues. CDR1 and CDR2 (germline): LGHDT, YNNKEL (reference sequence). This clone was counted at least ten times. Its antigen is still unknown. All patients were untreated before thyroid surgery. Authors' processing steps: Across clinicopathological groups, CDR3 differences served as the basis for building a distant-metastasis classifier for papillary thyroid cancer. TCRdb re-called the PCR reads through MiXCR. TCRdb, not the authors, supplied the V and J calls. The repertoire consists of 21,000 or so clones, with 15% to 20% occurring once and the leading ten covering roughly 20%.

Material for sequencing was blood. The TCR comes from a male donor with papillary thyroid cancer or a benign thyroid nodule (not recorded which). Some clones in this sample may be carry-over from other donors' samples. The chain couples TRBV3-1 to TRBJ1-2; D is unclear. Here the CDR3 DNA reads TGTGCCAGCAGCCATACAGCGGGAGCTAACTATGGCTACACCTTC. It specifies CASSHTAGANYGYTF.